The 23 T cell receptor beta chains below all came from one sample that was sequenced in a study of T-cell memory formation after mild COVID-19. TCRdb re-called the 5' RACE reads with MiXCR, one entry per CDR3 protein. The data contain more than 400,000 distinct CDR3 sequences, 15% to 20% of them seen just once; the ten biggest clones take up about 12%. Sequencing used PBMCs or a T cell subset sorted from them (not recorded which). Receptors originate from an adult woman who had mild COVID-19 (a few samples of this study predate the infection). Cell type and time point are not known.

This clonotype was recorded a few times. This chain uses TRBV3-1 with TRBJ2-7, with D unclear. Germline lookup yields CDR1 LGHDT and CDR2 YNNKEL (reference sequence). The ends were cut back, 1 base at V and 0 bases at J, with 10 bases in the middle. The CDR3 runs to 15 residues. CDR3 coding DNA: TGTGCCAGCAGCCAAGGCAATCGGCCCTCCTACGAGCAGTACTTC. This encodes CASSQGNRPSYEQYF.

This chain connects TRBV5-1 to TRBJ2-2; D not certain. V gave up 2 bases and J gave up 2 bases, with 16 bases separating them. The CDR3 totals 17 residues. Germline loops: CDR1 SGHRS, CDR2 YFSETQ. Here the CDR3 reads CASSFVPSTTNTGELFF. CDR3 nucleotide sequence: TGCGCCAGCAGCTTTGTCCCCTCGACCACCAACACCGGGGAGCTGTTTTTT.

The V gene is TRBV7-3, the J gene TRBJ2-2, with 9 nucleotides matching TRBD2. V shed 0 bases, J shed 2 bases, and the junction held 10 bases outside the gene matches. This CDR3 region has 19 residues. Looked up from germline, CDR1 is SGHTA and CDR2 is FQGTGA. The CDR3 region has the DNA TGTGCCAGCAGCTTAACGGGGACTAGCAGACTACCTAACACCGGGGAGCTGTTTTTT. Its translation: CASSLTGTSRLPNTGELFF.

This clonotype appeared a few times. This chain joins TRBV18 and TRBJ2-7, with a tentative D call TRBD1 (7 bases). V was shortened by 3 bases and J by 4 bases, with 13 bases between the two germline ends. The CDR3 length is 14 residues. Per the germline V gene, CDR1 is KGHSH and CDR2 is LQKENI. CDR3 in DNA: TGTGCCAGCTCACCGCCGGAGGGGGCTTACGAGCAGTACTTC. Its translation: CASSPPEGAYEQYF.

The chain combines TRBV9 with TRBJ2-7; possible D gene TRBD2, 6 bases. The CDR3 has 16 amino acids. V gave up 3 bases and J gave up 5 bases, with 21 bases separating them. The germline gives CDR1 SGDLS, CDR2 YYNGEE. CDR3 nucleotides: TGTGCCAGCAGCGGGGGTTCGGTCCCGGGGGTGGACGAGCAGTACTTC. It encodes CASSGGSVPGVDEQYF.

This clonotype was found a few times. V usage is TRBV7-2 and J usage is TRBJ1-1; unclear D gene. From germline, CDR1 is SGHTA and CDR2 FQGNSA. The CDR3 loop spans 13 amino acids. The V gene lost 6 bases and the J gene lost 1 base, with 9 bases spanning the gap. The CDR3 bases are TGTGCCAGCAGTCCAATTGGGAACACTGAAGCTTTCTTT. It is translated as CASSPIGNTEAFF.

The rearrangement links TRBV24-1 to TRBJ2-1; tentatively, D is TRBD1 or TRBD2 (5 bases each). CDR3 length: 14 residues. CDR1 KGHDR and CDR2 SFDVKD come from the germline V gene. The V end was cut by 2 bases, the J end by 6 bases, with 10 bases between. The CDR3, as DNA: TGTGCCACCAGTGATTGGGGGACGGGCAATGAGCAGTTCTTC. This translates into CATSDWGTGNEQFF.

There are many counts of this clonotype. The chain links TRBV10-3 to TRBJ2-4, with a weak D call TRBD2 (6 bases). Germline lookup yields CDR1 ENHRY and CDR2 SYGVKD. Trimming shortened V by 4 bases and J by 3 bases, and 13 bases separated the two germline ends. The CDR3 is 15 amino acids. This CDR3 is CAISGSGGVKNIQYF. The CDR3 coding sequence is TGTGCCATCAGTGGTTCAGGAGGGGTCAAAAACATTCAGTACTTC.

This chain connects TRBV4-1 to TRBJ1-2; 11 bases line up with TRBD1. Trimming cost V 4 bases and J 3 bases; bases outside gene matches: 4. Germline V gene lookup returns CDR1 MGHRA and CDR2 YSYEKL. The CDR3 has 15 residues. CDR3 DNA sequence: TGCGCCAGCAGCCCCCGGACAGGGGGCGACTATGGCTACACCTTC. Translating gives CASSPRTGGDYGYTF.

A few counts support this clonotype. The chain combines TRBV18 with TRBJ2-3; D assignment may be TRBD1 or TRBD2 (5 bases each). This CDR3 is built from 18 residues. Trimming cost V 1 base and J 6 bases, with 23 bases left between them. CDR1 and CDR2 from the germline V gene are KGHSH and LQKENI. The DNA of the CDR3 is TGTGCCAGCTCACCACGCCAGCCGGGACCACCCTTAATGGATACGCAGTATTTT. It specifies CASSPRQPGPPLMDTQYF.

This clonotype was counted between two and nine times. This chain uses TRBV9 with TRBJ2-7; the D call may be TRBD1 or TRBD2 (5 bases each). The CDR3 runs 13 residues. Trimming took 4 bases from V and 5 from J, leaving 13 bases between them. From germline, CDR1 is SGDLS and CDR2 YYNGEE. The CDR3 region has the DNA TGTGCCAGCAGCCCAGGGCTGGGGGACGAGCAGTACTTC. This translates into CASSPGLGDEQYF.

The chain employs TRBV6-5 and TRBJ1-5, with D possibly TRBD1 on 5 matching bases. The CDR3 is 16 amino acids. V lost 7 bases, J lost 1 base, and 17 bases lay in between. Germline loops: CDR1 MNHEY, CDR2 SVGAGI. The CDR3 protein is CASKRASGGSNQPQHF. The CDR3 region has the DNA TGTGCCAGCAAGAGGGCCTCGGGGGGGAGCAATCAGCCCCAGCATTTT.

The chain is built from TRBV6-2 or TRBV6-3 and TRBJ2-1; 9 bases map to TRBD2. CDR3 length: 17 amino acids. Losses at the gene ends were 3 bases for V and 2 bases for J; bases not matched to a gene: 8. Germline V CDR1 and CDR2: MNHEY, SVGEGT. CDR3 sequence reads: CASSYYLAGPTYNEQFF. The CDR3 coding sequence is TGTGCCAGCAGTTATTACCTAGCGGGACCTACCTACAATGAGCAGTTCTTC.

The V gene is TRBV4-2, the J gene TRBJ2-1, with D possibly called TRBD1 or TRBD2 (6 bases each). The CDR3 loop spans 17 amino acids. V was clipped by 1 base and J by 8 bases, with 21 bases between them. Germline V lookup: CDR1 LGHNA, CDR2 YNFKEQ. CDR3 region: CASSQAGAPRVVYEQFF. CDR3 nucleotide sequence: TGTGCCAGCAGCCAAGCGGGGGCCCCACGAGTGGTTTATGAGCAGTTCTTC.

J is TRBJ2-1 and V is TRBV4-3; TRBD2 matches at 9 bases. Germline CDR1 and CDR2: LGHNA and YSLEER. This CDR3 region has 14 residues. V was clipped by 1 base and J by 9 bases; unmatched bases: 4. CDR3 sequence (DNA): TGCGCCAGCAGCCAAGGAGCGGGAGGCCGTGAGCAGTTCTTC. Translation gives CASSQGAGGREQFF.

This clonotype appeared a few times. The chain links TRBV12-3 or TRBV12-4 to TRBJ2-7; 9 bases align to TRBD1. This CDR3 is built from 16 residues. Germline trimming cut 2 bases from V and 5 bases from J; bases unmatched to any gene: 10. The DNA for the CDR3 is TGTGCCAGCAGTTTATCCTCGAACAGGGGGCTCCACGAGCAGTACTTC. This encodes CASSLSSNRGLHEQYF.

This clonotype was detected only a few times. The gene calls are TRBV4-1 and TRBJ2-6; D remains ambiguous. Trimming stripped 8 bases from V and 0 bases from J, with 17 bases between. The CDR3 contains 17 residues. CDR1 MGHRA and CDR2 YSYEKL come from the germline V gene. The CDR3: CASSLSSVVSGANVLTF. The CDR3 bases are TGCGCCAGCTCCTTATCGTCGGTGGTCTCTGGGGCCAACGTCCTGACTTTC.

This clonotype was detected ten times or more. V usage is TRBV4-1 and J usage is TRBJ2-5; D ambiguous. The CDR3 is made up of 14 amino acids. Germline V gives CDR1 MGHRA, CDR2 YSYEKL. Trimming removed 0 bases from V and 2 bases from J, with 7 bases in between. The CDR3 DNA reads as TGCGCCAGCAGCCAAGATAACAAGCAAGAGACCCAGTACTTC. Translation: CASSQDNKQETQYF.

This clonotype was observed a handful of times. The rearrangement joins TRBV3-1 to TRBJ2-5; no reliable D call. V shed 5 bases and J shed 4 bases, with 11 bases lying between them. The CDR3 totals 13 residues. CDR1 is LGHDT, CDR2 YNNKEL, per germline (reference sequence). In nucleotides, the CDR3 is TGTGCCAGCAGCAACTTGGGCCTAGAGACCCAGTACTTC. It codes for CASSNLGLETQYF.

A few counts support this clonotype. This rearrangement joins TRBV3-1 to TRBJ2-7; D is possibly TRBD2 (7 bases). In germline, CDR1 is LGHDT, CDR2 YNNKEL (reference sequence). V lost 3 bases, J lost 3 bases, and 18 bases lay in between. The CDR3 loop spans 16 amino acids. The CDR3: CASSHPSGGGSYEQYF. Here the CDR3 DNA reads TGTGCCAGCAGCCACCCCTCAGGCGGGGGCAGCTACGAGCAGTACTTC.

Ten or more counts support this clonotype. The chain joins TRBV7-2 to TRBJ1-5; D is uncertain. The CDR3 totals 13 residues. Germline CDR1 is SGHTA and CDR2 is FQGNSA. V was trimmed by 2 bases and J by 4 bases, leaving 6 bases between them. The CDR3 region has the DNA TGTGCCAGCAGCTTACAAAAAAATCAGCCCCAGCATTTT. This encodes CASSLQKNQPQHF.

This clonotype has more than one count but fewer than ten. The CDR3 bases are TGTGCCAGCAGCTTAGGCCTCCGGCCCGGGGGCTACACCTTC. It is translated as CASSLGLRPGGYTF. The rearrangement joins TRBV13 to TRBJ1-2; D unresolved. V was clipped by 0 bases and J by 8 bases, with 13 bases between them. CDR1 is PRHDT, CDR2 FYEKMQ, per germline (reference sequence). This CDR3 is built from 14 residues.

This sequence joins TRBV2 and TRBJ2-7; 7 bases are a match to TRBD1. CDR1 is SNHLY, CDR2 FYNNEI, per germline. The CDR3 is 14 residues long. The J segment lost 2 bases and the V segment lost 6 bases, leaving 7 bases of the junction unmatched. The CDR3 nucleotides read TGTGCCAGCAGGTGGACAGGATCGCCCTACGAGCAGTACTTC. This translates into CASRWTGSPYEQYF.